Listed below are T cell receptor beta chains from one sample, sequenced in a study of CD8 T cells in ankylosing spondylitis. TCRdb re-called the 5' RACE reads through MiXCR, storing one row per CDR3 protein. The profile shows hundreds of thousands of distinct CDR3 sequences, under 8.5% of them singletons. The sequenced sample was blood, either unsorted or a sorted T cell fraction (not recorded which). The receptors were sampled from a female donor with ankylosing spondylitis or in good health (not recorded which). Each CDR3 is given with its conserved first and last residue. D genes are given only for firm matches. The size field is filled for only some rows; it gives once, few, many or a size class.

J gene	V gene	D gene	clone size	CDR3 protein	CDR3 DNA
TRBJ1-5	TRBV7-2	NA	NA	CASSSRFGGNQSQHF	TGTGCCAGCAGCTCAAGGTTCGGAGGCAATCAGTCCCAGCATTTT
TRBJ2-3	TRBV18	NA	many	CASSPASQDTDTQYF	TGTGCCAGCTCACCGGCGAGTCAGGACACAGATACGCAGTATTTT
TRBJ2-2	TRBV7-9	NA	NA	CASSFDSGRFQTGELFF	TGTGCCAGCAGCTTTGATAGCGGTCGCTTTCAAACCGGGGAGCTGTTTTTT
TRBJ2-5	TRBV7-9	TRBD2	few	CASLGLAGQETQYF	TGTGCCAGCTTAGGACTAGCGGGCCAAGAGACCCAGTACTTC
TRBJ2-1	TRBV27	NA	NA	CASSLFATRGYEQFF	TGTGCCAGCAGTTTATTCGCCACTAGGGGGTATGAGCAGTTCTTC
TRBJ2-1	TRBV29-1	TRBD1	many	CSWGQGNNEQFF	TGCAGTTGGGGACAGGGGAACAATGAGCAGTTCTTC
TRBJ2-7	TRBV4-3	TRBD1	many	CASSQERDRGLDEQYF	TGCGCCAGCAGCCAAGAGAGGGACAGGGGGCTGGACGAGCAGTACTTC
TRBJ2-7	TRBV10-3	NA	many	CAIAQGTRGRDEQYF	TGTGCCATCGCCCAAGGTACCAGGGGAAGAGACGAGCAGTACTTC
TRBJ2-3	TRBV6-1	TRBD2	many	CASRIPLAETQYF	TGTGCCAGCAGAATACCCCTAGCGGAGACGCAGTATTTT
TRBJ2-7	TRBV21-1	NA	NA	CASRKEGRLSSYEQYF	TGTGCCAGCAGAAAAGAGGGACGGCTTAGCTCCTACGAGCAGTACTTC
TRBJ1-2	TRBV7-2	NA	NA	CASTSGGTRGYTF	TGTGCCAGCACCTCGGGAGGGACTAGAGGCTACACCTTC
TRBJ2-5	TRBV7-2	NA	NA	CANSLLGYQETQYF	TGTGCCAACAGCCTTCTAGGGTACCAAGAGACCCAGTACTTC
TRBJ2-1	TRBV4-3	TRBD2	many	CASRERTSGSGEQFF	TGCGCCAGCAGGGAACGGACTAGCGGGAGCGGTGAGCAGTTCTTC
TRBJ2-2	TRBV6-1	NA	many	CASSRGQGTGELFF	TGTGCCAGCAGTCGGGGGCAAGGAACCGGGGAGCTGTTTTTT
TRBJ2-2	TRBV20-1	TRBD2	many	CSAMGLAGVRANTGELFF	TGCAGTGCCATGGGACTAGCGGGAGTCCGTGCTAACACCGGGGAGCTGTTTTTT
TRBJ2-5	TRBV6-2/TRBV6-3	TRBD2	many	CASRDSGGPQETQYF	TGTGCCAGCAGAGATAGCGGGGGCCCTCAAGAGACCCAGTACTTC
TRBJ2-1	TRBV11-2	NA	few	CASSPIRGRGSEQFF	TGTGCCAGCAGCCCCATCCGGGGACGAGGGAGTGAGCAGTTCTTC
TRBJ1-1	TRBV20-1	NA	few	CSARGGEYTEAFF	TGCAGTGCTAGAGGTGGAGAATACACTGAAGCTTTCTTT
TRBJ2-1	TRBV11-3	NA	many	CASSLGGRNYNEQFF	TGTGCCAGCAGCCTGGGGGGACGAAACTACAATGAGCAGTTCTTC
TRBJ1-1	TRBV10-3	NA	many	CAISGLDTEAFF	TGTGCCATCAGTGGGCTAGACACTGAAGCTTTCTTT
TRBJ1-2	TRBV7-2	TRBD1	few	CASSLSQGALGYGYTF	TGTGCCAGCAGCTTATCCCAGGGGGCGCTGGGCTATGGCTACACCTTC
TRBJ2-7	TRBV29-1	NA	NA	CSVFWDYEQYF	TGCAGCGTTTTTTGGGACTACGAGCAGTACTTC
TRBJ1-5	TRBV27	NA	many	CASSPEVGANNQPQHF	TGTGCCAGCAGTCCTGAGGTGGGGGCGAACAATCAGCCCCAGCATTTT
TRBJ2-5	TRBV28	TRBD1	few	CASSFQRTGKETQYF	TGTGCCAGCAGTTTCCAACGGACAGGGAAAGAGACCCAGTACTTC
TRBJ1-2	TRBV7-9	NA	few	CASSLAAGYGYTF	TGTGCCAGCAGCCTAGCGGCCGGCTATGGCTACACCTTC
TRBJ2-2	TRBV7-7	NA	few	CASSSLVSRNTGELFF	TGTGCCAGCAGCTCCCTTGTCAGCCGAAACACCGGGGAGCTGTTTTTT
TRBJ2-1	TRBV6-1	NA	NA	CASRSGGSSYNEQFF	TGTGCCAGCAGGTCCGGGGGTAGCTCCTACAATGAGCAGTTCTTC
TRBJ2-7	TRBV29-1	NA	few	CSAGRASGYEQYF	TGCAGCGCCGGACGGGCCTCCGGGTACGAGCAGTACTTC
TRBJ2-1	TRBV5-1	NA	many	CASSLGRADYNEQFF	TGCGCCAGCAGCTTGGGTAGGGCGGACTACAATGAGCAGTTCTTC
TRBJ1-5	TRBV9	NA	many	CASSATDSSNQPQHF	TGTGCCAGCAGCGCGACGGACAGTAGCAATCAGCCCCAGCATTTT
TRBJ2-2	TRBV20-1	NA	many	CSARKTTTGELFF	TGCAGTGCTAGAAAGACTACCACCGGGGAGCTGTTTTTT
TRBJ2-5	TRBV20-1	TRBD2	many	CSADHGTSGQETQYF	TGCAGTGCTGACCACGGGACTAGCGGACAAGAGACCCAGTACTTC
TRBJ2-2	TRBV12-5	TRBD1	many	CASDLGQGHTGELFF	TGTGCTAGTGACTTGGGACAGGGTCACACCGGGGAGCTGTTTTTT
TRBJ2-6	TRBV6-5	NA	few	CASSTRNSGANVLTF	TGTGCCAGCAGTACCCGGAACTCTGGGGCCAACGTCCTGACTTTC
TRBJ2-7	TRBV6-1	NA	many	CASRIRQISYEQYF	TGTGCCAGCAGGATAAGACAGATCTCCTACGAGCAGTACTTC
TRBJ1-2	TRBV27	NA	many	CASSSNGARGYTF	TGTGCCAGCAGTTCGAACGGAGCGAGGGGCTACACCTTC
TRBJ2-7	TRBV7-9	TRBD1	many	CASSRRTGMADEQYF	TGTGCCAGCAGCCGACGGACAGGGATGGCGGACGAGCAGTACTTC
TRBJ1-3	TRBV20-1	TRBD1	many	CSASDRVSGNTIYF	TGCAGTGCTAGTGACAGGGTCTCTGGAAACACCATATATTTT
TRBJ1-4	TRBV12-3/TRBV12-4	TRBD1	many	CASRIGGSGDQSEKLFF	TGTGCCAGCAGGATAGGGGGCTCAGGGGACCAAAGTGAAAAACTGTTTTTT
TRBJ1-1	TRBV20-1	TRBD1	many	CSAIGQEHTEAFF	TGCAGTGCTATTGGACAGGAACACACTGAAGCTTTCTTT
TRBJ1-2	TRBV5-5	NA	many	CASSYNNYGYTF	TGTGCCAGCAGTTATAATAACTATGGCTACACCTTC
TRBJ2-3	TRBV29-1	NA	many	CSGRPTGADTQYF	TGCAGCGGACGGCCCACGGGTGCAGATACGCAGTATTTT
TRBJ2-7	TRBV20-1	NA	NA	CSACDASYEQYF	TGCAGTGCTTGTGACGCTTCCTACGAGCAGTACTTC
TRBJ2-5	TRBV20-1	TRBD2	many	CSAKAGGPRETQYF	TGCAGTGCCAAAGCGGGAGGGCCAAGAGAGACCCAGTACTTC
TRBJ1-5	TRBV12-3/TRBV12-4	NA	NA	CTSSSGYQPQHF	TGCACCAGCAGTTCCGGGTATCAGCCCCAGCATTTT
TRBJ1-5	TRBV6-1	NA	many	CASSATAWGNQPQHF	TGTGCCAGCAGCGCGACGGCCTGGGGCAATCAGCCCCAGCATTTT
TRBJ1-1	TRBV12-3/TRBV12-4	TRBD1	many	CASSPTGITEAFF	TGTGCCAGCAGCCCGACAGGGATCACTGAAGCTTTCTTT
TRBJ2-2	TRBV7-6	TRBD1	NA	CAGSPSTGVEDGELFF	TGTGCCGGCAGCCCCAGCACAGGGGTGGAGGACGGGGAGCTGTTTTTT
TRBJ2-7	TRBV7-2	NA	many	CASSLAPRDNEQYF	TGTGCCAGCAGCTTAGCGCCCAGGGACAACGAGCAGTACTTC
TRBJ2-3	TRBV10-3	NA	many	CAISEGQGADTQYF	TGTGCCATCAGTGAGGGGCAGGGAGCAGATACGCAGTATTTT
TRBJ1-1	TRBV28	TRBD1	many	CASRQGGDTEAFF	TGTGCCAGCCGACAGGGCGGGGACACTGAAGCTTTCTTT
TRBJ1-5	TRBV10-3	NA	many	CASRGGAGLDQPQHF	TGTGCCTCCCGGGGGGGGGCAGGTTTAGATCAGCCCCAGCATTTT
TRBJ1-5	TRBV9	TRBD1	many	CASSETGGSNQPQHF	TGTGCCAGCAGCGAGACAGGGGGGAGCAATCAGCCCCAGCATTTT
TRBJ1-5	TRBV20-1	NA	many	CSAVQGVGEEPQHF	TGCAGTGCCGTCCAAGGGGTAGGGGAGGAGCCCCAGCATTTT